Each of the 10 T cell receptor beta chains below was sequenced from the same sample in a study of T cell changes during pregnancy in multiple sclerosis. TCRdb's copy holds only in-frame clones and misses some; the assay was immunoSEQ multiplex PCR. The data show about 76,000 clones, approximately 90% seen once. The source was peripheral blood, collected in the first trimester of pregnancy. The origin of the receptors is a female donor in good health, enrolled as a control in a pregnancy study.

The V gene is TRBV6-1, the J gene TRBJ2-3; TRBD2 matches at 11 bases. Germline V gene data show CDR1 as MNHNS and CDR2 as SASEGT. With V trimmed by 3 bases and J by 5 bases, 13 bases remained unmatched. The length of the CDR3 is 18 residues. The CDR3 region has the DNA TGTGCCAGCAGTGATGGGGTGGTAGCGGGAGGGCCCGGAGATACGCAGTATTTT. Its protein is CASSDGVVAGGPGDTQYF.

This chain uses TRBV5-1 with TRBJ2-3; 11 bases agree with TRBD2. V was pared by 0 bases and J by 5 bases, with 5 bases of the junction left unmatched. Germline CDR1 and CDR2: SGHRS and YFSETQ. The CDR3 consists of 16 residues. The CDR3 is CASSLELAGARDTQYF. CDR3 sequence (DNA): TGCGCCAGCAGCTTGGAACTAGCGGGAGCGAGAGATACGCAGTATTTT.

This chain links TRBV29-1 with TRBJ2-1; 9 bases align to TRBD2. Unmatched junction bases numbered 6, after V lost 1 base and J lost 8 bases. The germline CDR1 and CDR2 sequences are SQVTM and ANQGSEA. The CDR3 has 14 amino acids. CDR3 coding DNA: TGCAGCGTTGAAGGGGGTAGCGGGAGCTATGAGCAGTTCTTC. Amino acid sequence: CSVEGGSGSYEQFF.

This rearrangement joins TRBV4-1 to TRBJ2-1; TRBD2 matches 8 bases. CDR1 is MGHRA, CDR2 YSYEKL, per germline. J was trimmed by 5 bases and V by 4 bases; bases with no gene match: 4. This CDR3 comprises 14 residues. The CDR3 nucleotides are TGCGCCAGCAGCCCTCAACTAGCGGACAATGAGCAGTTCTTC. Translating gives CASSPQLADNEQFF.

J is TRBJ2-1 and V is TRBV6-1; 8 bases are a match to TRBD2. V trimming: 2 bases; J trimming: 3 bases; junction bases outside the gene matches: 3. The CDR3 has 15 residues. Germline-derived CDR1 and CDR2 are MNHNS and SASEGT. This chain's CDR3 is CASSEWLAGYNEQFF. Written as DNA, the CDR3 is TGTGCCAGCAGTGAATGGCTAGCGGGCTACAATGAGCAGTTCTTC.

V usage is TRBV28 and J usage is TRBJ2-3, with a tentative D call TRBD1 (5 bases). Germline V gene sequence: CDR1 MDHEN, CDR2 SYDVKM. The CDR3 totals 12 residues. V dropped 9 bases and J dropped 4 bases, with 11 bases sitting between them. The CDR3 nucleotides read TGTGCCAGTTGGGGCTCCGCAGATACGCAGTATTTT. This translates into CASWGSADTQYF. The full variable domain, rest sourced from reference TRBV28 and TRBJ2-3, is DVKVTQSSRYLVKRTGEKVFLECVQDMDHENMFWYRQDPGLGLRLIYFSYDVKMKEKGDIPEGYSVSREKKERFSLILESASTNQTSMYLCASWGSADTQYFGPGTRLTVL.

The J gene is TRBJ2-2, the V gene TRBV28; the D gene is possibly TRBD2 (6 bases). V was trimmed by 7 bases and J by 5 bases, leaving 11 bases between them. The CDR3 is made up of 13 amino acids. CDR1 and CDR2 (germline): MDHEN, SYDVKM. Written as DNA, the CDR3 is TGTGCCAGCACGGGGGTCGGGACCGGGGAGCTGTTTTTT. Its translation is CASTGVGTGELFF.

The gene calls are TRBV28 and TRBJ2-5; 7 bases align to TRBD1. Germline V gene data show CDR1 as MDHEN and CDR2 as SYDVKM. With V trimmed by 6 bases and J by 4 bases, 5 bases remained unmatched. This CDR3 region has 13 residues. CDR3 DNA: TGTGCCAGCAGGACAGGGATTAGAGAGACCCAGTACTTC. It codes for CASRTGIRETQYF.

This chain links TRBV28 with TRBJ2-3; possibly TRBD2 for D (7 bases). CDR1 and CDR2 (germline): MDHEN, SYDVKM. The ends were cut back, 8 bases at V and 3 bases at J, with 18 bases in the middle. This CDR3 has 15 residues. CDR3 residues: CASCPAGRGTDTQYF. The CDR3 DNA is TGTGCCAGCTGTCCCGCAGGGAGGGGGACAGATACGCAGTATTTT.

V gene TRBV6-5 combines with J gene TRBJ1-5; D ambiguous. With 8 bases removed from V and 5 bases from J, the gap between germline ends came to 7 bases. This CDR3 contains 11 residues. Germline CDR1 MNHEY, CDR2 SVGAGI. The CDR3 spells CASGIYQPQHF. DNA for the CDR3: TGTGCCAGCGGCATTTATCAGCCCCAGCATTTT.